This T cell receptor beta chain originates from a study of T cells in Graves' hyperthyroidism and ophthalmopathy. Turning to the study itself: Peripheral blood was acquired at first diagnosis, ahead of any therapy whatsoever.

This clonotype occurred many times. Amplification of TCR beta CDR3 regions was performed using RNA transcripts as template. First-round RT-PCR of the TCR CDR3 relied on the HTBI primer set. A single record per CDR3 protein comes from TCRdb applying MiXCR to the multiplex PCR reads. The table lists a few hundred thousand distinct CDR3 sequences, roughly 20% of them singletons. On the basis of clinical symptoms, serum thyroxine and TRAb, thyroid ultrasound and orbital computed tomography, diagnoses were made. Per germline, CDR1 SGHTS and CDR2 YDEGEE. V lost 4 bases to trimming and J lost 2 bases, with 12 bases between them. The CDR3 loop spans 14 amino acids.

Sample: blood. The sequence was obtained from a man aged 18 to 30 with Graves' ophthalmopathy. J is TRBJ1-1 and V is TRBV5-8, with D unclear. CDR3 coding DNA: TGTGCCAGCAGCGCCTATGGGCAAAACACTGAAGCTTTCTTT. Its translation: CASSAYGQNTEAFF. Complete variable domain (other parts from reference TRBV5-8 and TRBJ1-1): EAGVTQSPTHLIKTRGQQATLRCSPISGHTSVYWYQQALGLGLQFLLWYDEGEERNRGNFPPRFSGRQFPNYSSELNVNALELEDSALYLCASSAYGQNTEAFFGQGTRLTVV.